Shown below are 5 T cell receptor beta chains from a single sample sequenced in a study of cytomegalovirus exposure and HLA in healthy donors. Vbeta (60) and Jbeta (13) primers were used in the PCR. Here immunoSEQ multiplex PCR was the method, and the copy in TCRdb shows in-frame clones only, minus some. Counted here are about 150,000 clones, 60% to 80% occurring once; the ten biggest clones make up roughly 13%. Specimen: PBMCs. The receptors derive from a man between 25 and 39 years old in good health and CMV-seropositive.

This sequence joins TRBV5-1 and TRBJ2-7, with 9 bases aligning to TRBD1. The CDR3 spans 15 residues. Germline loops: CDR1 SGHRS, CDR2 YFSETQ. V trimming: 3 bases; J trimming: 1 base; junction bases outside the gene matches: 5. The CDR3 is CASSSQGADSYEQYF. The CDR3 DNA reads TGCGCCAGCAGCTCACAGGGGGCCGATTCCTACGAGCAGTACTTC.

The chain uses TRBV15 and TRBJ1-1; TRBD1 might be the D (6 bases). The V gene lost 7 bases and the J gene lost 2 bases, with 14 bases spanning the gap. Germline V gene data show CDR1 as LNHNV and CDR2 as YYDKDF (reference sequence). The CDR3 runs 14 residues. The CDR3 loop reads CATNRAADNTEAFF. The CDR3 bases are TGTGCCACCAACAGGGCGGCCGATAACACTGAAGCTTTCTTT.

CDR3 in amino acids: CASSRNLEGTQYF. CDR3 bases: TGTGCCAGCAGTCGGAACCTAGAGGGGACCCAGTACTTC. The chain is built from TRBV5-5 and TRBJ2-5; D might be TRBD2 (5 bases). Trimming cost V 5 bases and J 7 bases, with 15 bases left between them. This CDR3 is 13 amino acids long. The germline gives CDR1 SGHKS, CDR2 YYEKEE (reference sequence).

The chain employs TRBV7-2 and TRBJ2-3, with 13 bases that match TRBD2. The germline gives CDR1 SGHTA, CDR2 FQGNSA. Unmatched junction bases numbered 4, after V lost 7 bases and J lost 3 bases. This CDR3 is 15 amino acids long. DNA of the CDR3: TGTGCCAGCAAAGCGGGACTAGCGGGGACAGATACGCAGTATTTT. This gives the protein CASKAGLAGTDTQYF. Combining the CDR3 with reference TRBV7-2 and TRBJ2-3 gives the whole variable domain GAGVSQSPSNKVTEKGKDVELRCDPISGHTALYWYRQSLGQGLEFLIYFQGNSAPDKSGLPSDRFSAERTGGSVSTLTIQRTQQEDSAVYLCASKAGLAGTDTQYFGPGTRLTVL.

The chain links TRBV11-2 to TRBJ2-1; 8 bases align to TRBD2. J was trimmed by 8 bases and V by 1 base; bases with no gene match: 13. CDR3 size: 17 residues. Germline CDR1 and CDR2: SGHAT and FQNNGV. CDR3 DNA sequence: TGTGCCAGCAGCTTAGGAGCCCAGCGGGAGTACAAACATGAGCAGTTCTTC. Translation: CASSLGAQREYKHEQFF. Full variable domain (missing parts from reference TRBV11-2 and TRBJ2-1): EAGVAQSPRYKIIEKRQSVAFWCNPISGHATLYWYQQILGQGPKLLIQFQNNGVVDDSQLPKDRFSAERLKGVDSTLKIQPAKLEDSAVYLCASSLGAQREYKHEQFFGPGTRLTVL.